This TCR beta chain was sequenced in a study of early T cells in non-severe SARS-CoV-2 infection. TCRdb reprocessed the 5' RACE reads with MiXCR, giving one entry per CDR3 protein. The data contain roughly 57,000 distinct CDR3 sequences, 12% of them singletons. The V end lost 0 bases, the J end lost 4 bases, and 24 bases lay between the germline ends. The CDR3 totals 19 residues. Germline assignment: CDR1 LGHNA and CDR2 YNFKEQ. The chain joins TRBV4-2 to TRBJ1-2; D might be TRBD1 (6 bases). This specimen consisted of whole blood, obtained at baseline. The sequence was collected from an adult who was a healthcare worker with PCR-confirmed SARS-CoV-2 infection or an uninfected control (not recorded which). The CDR3 bases are TGTGCCAGCAGCCAAGATCCCGGGACCCCTAAGGGGGAACTCTATGGCTACACCTTC. This codes for CASSQDPGTPKGELYGYTF.